The TCR beta chain described here comes from a study of blood T cells in healthy people across ages. At the level of the study: When template switching was applied, about one barcoded beta molecule was captured per two T cells.

The CDR3 totals 13 residues. Germline loops: CDR1 SGHTA, CDR2 FQGNSA. A second roughly 6 to 11 cycle PCR used barcoded and J-beta primers. Every cDNA was tagged by a template-switch adaptor with 12 random nucleotides. TCRdb reprocessed the 5' RACE reads with MiXCR, giving one entry per CDR3 protein. The sample lists 1 million to 1.2 million distinct CDR3 sequences; more than 30% were seen once. The table lists this clonotype with many counts. At one boundary the junction diverges from the germline segment, which might be a read error. Input material: blood. This TCR was recovered from a man between 18 and 29 years old in good health. The genes are TRBV7-2 and TRBJ2-3; no reliable D call. CDR3 sequence reads: CASSLARTDTQYF. CDR3 sequence (DNA): TGTGCCAGCAGTTTAGCCCGCACAGATACGCAGTATTTT.